Below, one T cell receptor beta chain is given with its context. Its antigen remains unidentified. The entry originates in a study of regulatory T cells in long-lasting Graves disease. Study background: Positive TSH receptor antibodies alongside over 5 years of antithyroid drugs were what marked Graves' disease as persistent. General study results and limits: Results may be inaccurate due to the small sample size. Those with persistent Graves' had less TCR diversity than newly diagnosed patients.

Time point here: persistent/refractory GD, antithyroid drugs over 5 years with positive TRAb. RNA extracted from PBMCs served as the sequencing template. Both iRepertoire HTBI primers and Arm-PCR of CDR3 regions were used to build the TCR beta libraries. TCRdb re-derived calls from the multiplex PCR reads in MiXCR, one entry per CDR3 protein. The table has some 430,000 distinct CDR3 sequences, 20% to 25% seen once. Deletions cut 3 bases from V and 6 bases from J, with 11 bases between. This CDR3 spans 13 amino acids. Per germline, CDR1 KGHSH and CDR2 LQKENI. This receptor was taken from a female donor with Graves disease. This chain joins TRBV18 and TRBJ1-1, with a possible D match to TRBD1 (5 bases). This sample comprised peripheral blood mononuclear cells (PBMCs), obtained when the disease was refractory, from a patient treated with antithyroid drugs. The CDR3, as DNA: TGTGCCAGCTCACCTCAGAGACAGCCTGAAGCTTTCTTT. Translation gives CASSPQRQPEAFF.